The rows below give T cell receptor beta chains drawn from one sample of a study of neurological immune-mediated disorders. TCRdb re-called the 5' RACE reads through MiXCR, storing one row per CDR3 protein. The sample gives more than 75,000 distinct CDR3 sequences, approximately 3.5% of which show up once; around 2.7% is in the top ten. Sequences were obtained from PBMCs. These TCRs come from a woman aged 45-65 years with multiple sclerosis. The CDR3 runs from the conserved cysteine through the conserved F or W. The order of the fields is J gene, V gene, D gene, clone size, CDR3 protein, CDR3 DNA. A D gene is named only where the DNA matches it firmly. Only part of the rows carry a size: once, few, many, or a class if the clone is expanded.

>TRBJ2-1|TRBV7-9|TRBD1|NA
CASIKTHRGQGGEQFF
TGTGCCAGCATCAAAACACACAGGGGGCAAGGTGGGGAGCAGTTCTTC
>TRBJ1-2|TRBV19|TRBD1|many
CASSILPTGTSYGYTF
TGTGCCAGTAGTATTCTACCGACAGGGACGAGCTATGGCTACACCTTC
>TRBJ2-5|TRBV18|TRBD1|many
CASSLRMTGQETQYF
TGTGCCAGCTCACTAAGAATGACAGGGCAGGAGACCCAGTACTTC
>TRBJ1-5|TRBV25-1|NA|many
CATSNGGAGQPQHF
TGTGCCACCTCAAATGGGGGCGCGGGACAGCCCCAGCATTTT
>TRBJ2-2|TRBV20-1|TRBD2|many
CSATLRRGGSNTGELFF
TGCAGTGCTACCCTCCGGCGCGGGGGATCGAACACCGGGGAGCTGTTTTTT
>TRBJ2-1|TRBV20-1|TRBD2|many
CSAAAGLASPGNEQFF
TGCAGTGCTGCGGCGGGACTAGCTTCCCCCGGGAATGAGCAGTTCTTC
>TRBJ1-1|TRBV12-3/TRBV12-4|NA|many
CASRTTRGDEAFF
TGTGCCAGCAGAACAACCCGCGGTGATGAAGCTTTCTTT
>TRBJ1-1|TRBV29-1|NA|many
CSASVFGTEAFF
TGCAGCGCCTCAGTGTTCGGGACTGAAGCTTTCTTT
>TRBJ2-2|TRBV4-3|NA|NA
CASSQEGLGLLGGELFF
TGCGCCAGCAGCCAAGAGGGGCTCGGTTTGTTAGGCGGGGAGCTGTTTTTT
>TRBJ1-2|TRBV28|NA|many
CASSTLGGDNYGYTF
TGTGCCAGCAGCACCCTTGGCGGGGATAACTATGGCTACACCTTC
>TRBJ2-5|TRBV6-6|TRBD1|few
CASRPGQGFSYQETQYF
TGTGCCAGCAGACCGGGACAGGGTTTTTCGTACCAAGAGACCCAGTACTTC
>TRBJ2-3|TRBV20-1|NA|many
CSASFISGSTDTQYF
TGCAGTGCTTCCTTTATTAGCGGAAGCACAGATACGCAGTATTTT
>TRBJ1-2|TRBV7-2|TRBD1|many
CASSLPIEGAGYTF
TGTGCCAGCAGCTTACCGATCGAGGGGGCTGGCTACACCTTC
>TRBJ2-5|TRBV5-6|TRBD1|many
CASSQGQGGKTQYF
TGTGCCAGCAGCCAAGGACAGGGTGGAAAGACCCAGTACTTC
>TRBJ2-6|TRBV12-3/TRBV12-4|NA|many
CASKRGGANVLTF
TGTGCCAGCAAAAGGGGGGGGGCCAACGTCCTGACTTTC
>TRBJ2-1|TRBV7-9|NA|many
CASSSPVSEQFF
TGTGCCAGCAGCAGCCCCGTTAGTGAGCAGTTCTTC
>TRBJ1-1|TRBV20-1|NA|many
CSARLRVGNTEAFF
TGCAGTGCTAGACTCAGGGTAGGGAACACTGAAGCTTTCTTT
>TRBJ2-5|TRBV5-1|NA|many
CASSGQLQETQYF
TGCGCCAGCAGCGGACAACTCCAAGAGACCCAGTACTTC
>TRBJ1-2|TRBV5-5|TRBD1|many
CASSLYGTDGYTF
TGTGCCAGCAGCTTGTACGGGACAGATGGCTACACCTTC
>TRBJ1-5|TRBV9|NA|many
CASSPRAAAGPQHF
TGTGCCAGCAGCCCCCGTGCGGCAGCCGGGCCCCAGCATTTT
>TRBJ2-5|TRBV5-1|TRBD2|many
CASSLPSGGRETQYF
TGCGCCAGCAGCTTGCCTAGCGGGGGGCGGGAGACCCAGTACTTC
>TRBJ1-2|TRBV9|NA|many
CASSEAGPHMNYGYTF
TGTGCCAGCAGCGAGGCCGGGCCCCACATGAACTATGGCTACACCTTC
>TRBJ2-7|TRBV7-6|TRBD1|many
CASSVAGTGGLHEQYF
TGTGCCAGCAGCGTTGCCGGGACAGGGGGGCTTCACGAGCAGTACTTC
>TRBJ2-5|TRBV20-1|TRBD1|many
CSALWDRARETQYF
TGCAGTGCCCTTTGGGACAGGGCAAGGGAGACCCAGTACTTC
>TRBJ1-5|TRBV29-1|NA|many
CSAADGNQPQHF
TGCAGCGCAGCCGACGGCAATCAGCCCCAGCATTTT
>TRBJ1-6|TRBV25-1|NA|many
CASSEFGGGGSPLHF
TGTGCCAGCAGTGAATTCGGTGGGGGAGGTTCACCCCTCCACTTT
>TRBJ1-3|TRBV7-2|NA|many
CASSLNYVPSGNTIYF
TGTGCCAGCAGCTTAAATTACGTCCCCTCTGGAAACACCATATATTTT
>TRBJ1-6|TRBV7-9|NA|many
CASSLDLLASPLHF
TGTGCCAGCAGCTTGGATCTCCTGGCCTCACCCCTCCACTTT
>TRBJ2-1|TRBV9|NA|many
CASSDPQMEQFF
TGTGCCAGCAGCGACCCTCAGATGGAGCAGTTCTTC
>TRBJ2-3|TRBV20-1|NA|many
CSARVDTQYF
TGCAGTGCCCGAGTGGATACGCAGTATTTT
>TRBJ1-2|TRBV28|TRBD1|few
CASTRQGAGGYTF
TGTGCCAGCACAAGACAGGGGGCAGGCGGCTACACCTTC
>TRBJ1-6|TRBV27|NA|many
CASSLGVGRGGSPLHF
TGTGCCAGCAGTCTAGGGGTGGGACGGGGTGGATCACCCCTCCACTTT
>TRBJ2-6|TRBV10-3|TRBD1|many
CAIRGGTDLSSGANVLTF
TGTGCCATCAGGGGTGGGACAGACCTCAGCTCTGGGGCCAACGTCCTGACTTTC
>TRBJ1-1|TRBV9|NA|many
CASSVVGGFTNTEAFF
TGTGCCAGCAGCGTAGTTGGGGGATTCACGAACACTGAAGCTTTCTTT
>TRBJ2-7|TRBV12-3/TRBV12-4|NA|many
CASSLRGIGGGEQYF
TGTGCCAGCAGTTTAAGGGGGATAGGGGGGGGAGAGCAGTACTTC
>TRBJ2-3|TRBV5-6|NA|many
CASSLGGWFLEGGTDTQYF
TGTGCCAGCAGCTTGGGAGGCTGGTTTCTCGAAGGGGGCACAGATACGCAGTATTTT
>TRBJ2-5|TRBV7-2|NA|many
CASSRRSQETQYF
TGTGCCAGCAGCCGCCGATCCCAAGAGACCCAGTACTTC
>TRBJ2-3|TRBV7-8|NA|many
CASSSQGTTDTQYF
TGTGCCAGCAGCTCTCAGGGAACCACAGATACGCAGTATTTT
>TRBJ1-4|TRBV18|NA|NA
CASWKGANEKLFF
TGTGCCAGCTGGAAGGGCGCTAATGAAAAACTGTTTTTT
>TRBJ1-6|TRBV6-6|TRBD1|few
CASKPTGVGDSTLNF
TGTGCCAGCAAGCCAACAGGGGTGGGAGATTCAACCCTCAACTTT
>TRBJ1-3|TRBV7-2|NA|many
CASSLSRISGNTIYF
TGTGCCAGCAGCTTAAGCAGAATCTCTGGAAACACCATATATTTT
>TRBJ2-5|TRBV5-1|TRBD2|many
CASSHPGLAVGETQYF
TGCGCCAGCAGTCATCCGGGACTAGCGGTGGGAGAGACCCAGTACTTC
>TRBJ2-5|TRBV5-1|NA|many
CASSLVFATGDNQETQYF
TGCGCCAGCAGCTTGGTTTTTGCGACAGGAGATAACCAAGAGACCCAGTACTTC
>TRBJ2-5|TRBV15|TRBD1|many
CATSRQGAETQYF
TGTGCCACCAGCAGACAGGGGGCAGAGACCCAGTACTTC
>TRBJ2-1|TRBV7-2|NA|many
CASSPIARDNEQFF
TGTGCCAGCAGCCCAATTGCCAGGGACAATGAGCAGTTCTTC
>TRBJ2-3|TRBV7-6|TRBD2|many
CASSRVAGASTDTQYF
TGTGCCAGCAGCCGCGTAGCGGGGGCGAGCACAGATACGCAGTATTTT
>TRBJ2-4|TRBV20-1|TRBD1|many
CSATLTGENIQYF
TGCAGTGCTACCTTGACAGGGGAGAACATTCAGTACTTC
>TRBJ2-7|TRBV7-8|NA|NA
CASLRLGTSPEQYF
TGTGCCAGCTTAAGGCTTGGGACCTCCCCGGAGCAGTACTTC
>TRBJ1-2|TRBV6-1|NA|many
CASSARDGLWYGYTF
TGTGCCAGCAGTGCTCGGGACGGTCTGTGGTATGGCTACACCTTC
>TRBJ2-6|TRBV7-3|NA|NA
CASSLPLGRGANVLTF
TGTGCCAGCAGCCTCCCATTGGGCCGGGGGGCCAACGTCCTGACTTTC
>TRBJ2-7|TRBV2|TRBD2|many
CASSQREGTVAFEQYF
TGTGCCAGCAGCCAACGGGAGGGGACCGTGGCCTTCGAGCAGTACTTC
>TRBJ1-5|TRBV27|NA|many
CASSLSGGLQPQHF
TGTGCCAGCAGTTTATCGGGGGGGCTTCAGCCCCAGCATTTT
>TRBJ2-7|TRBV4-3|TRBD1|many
CASSQFRDSYEQYF
TGCGCCAGCAGCCAATTCCGGGACAGCTACGAGCAGTACTTC
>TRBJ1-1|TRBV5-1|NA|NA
CASPGTHIAAFF
TGCGCCAGCCCGGGCACCCACATAGCAGCTTTCTTT